A single sample is the source of the 3 T cell receptor beta chains below, sequenced in a study of blood T cell repertoires in COVID-19. TCRdb keeps only in-frame clones here, not all; method: immunoSEQ multiplex PCR. The sample holds about 290,000 clones, about 89% seen once. Sequencing was performed on PBMCs or T cells enriched from blood (not recorded which). The receptors shown here come from a middle-aged woman who had recovered from COVID-19.

This clone was counted a single time. The chain combines TRBV27 with TRBJ2-7, with TRBD1 as a possible D gene (6 bases). From germline, CDR1 is MNHEY and CDR2 SMNVEV (reference sequence). This CDR3 comprises 15 residues. With 7 bases removed from V and 5 bases from J, the gap between germline ends came to 21 bases. The CDR3 nucleotides are TGTGCCAGCAAGGTCCCTGGAACAGGGAAACACGAGCAGTACTTC. Protein sequence: CASKVPGTGKHEQYF.

The table lists this clone with a count of one. The CDR3 coding sequence is TGCGCCAGCAGCTTGGACAGAAACTCTGGGGCCAACGTCCTGACTTTC. Amino acid sequence: CASSLDRNSGANVLTF. This chain connects TRBV5-1 to TRBJ2-6; D remains unclear. Trimming took off 0 bases at V and 0 bases at J, with 7 bases between the two ends. The CDR3 contains 16 residues. CDR1 SGHRS and CDR2 YFSETQ come from the germline V gene.

This clone occurred once. This chain connects TRBV5-8 to TRBJ2-3; D unclear. With 1 base removed from V and 7 bases from J, the gap between germline ends came to 19 bases. There are 16 residues in the CDR3. CDR1 and CDR2 (germline): SGHTS, YDEGEE. This CDR3 is CASSLTAPPDLNTQYF. CDR3 in DNA: TGTGCCAGCAGCTTGACGGCTCCCCCTGACTTAAATACGCAGTATTTT.